The 15 T cell receptor beta chains presented below share a single source sample, sequenced in a study of beta chain features in type 1 diabetes. Isolated RNA was reverse transcribed in full, so expressed TCRB transcripts were sequenced. Profiled with immunoSEQ multiplex PCR; TCRdb holds only in-frame clones, not every one. This table has about 350,000 clones, 20% appearing once. The specimen was naive CD4+ T cells from blood. The receptors originated from a woman between 18 and 30 years old in good health.

In its sample, this clone was seen many times. The sample holds other DNA sequences that translate to the same CDR3. This chain links TRBV30 with TRBJ2-1; no reliable D call. There are 13 residues in the CDR3. The germline V gene encodes CDR1 GTSNPN and CDR2 SVGIG (reference sequence). The V and J ends lost 2 bases and 0 bases respectively, with 5 bases between them. The CDR3 nucleotides read TGTGCCTGGAGTAGAGGCTCCTACAATGAGCAGTTCTTC. Translating it yields CAWSRGSYNEQFF.

This clone has only a few counts. This chain links TRBV9 with TRBJ1-2; D remains unclear. V was clipped by 0 bases and J by 7 bases, with 13 bases between them. The CDR3 has 14 residues. Germline V gene sequence: CDR1 SGDLS, CDR2 YYNGEE. The CDR3 coding sequence is TGTGCCAGCAGCGTAGAGGCCCGGGGTCTTGGCTACACCTTC. It specifies CASSVEARGLGYTF.

This rearrangement joins TRBV9 to TRBJ2-3; possible D gene TRBD2, 5 bases. The CDR3 contains 16 residues. Germline values: CDR1 SGDLS, CDR2 YYNGEE. V was pared by 0 bases and J by 2 bases, with 13 bases between. The CDR3 DNA follows: TGTGCCAGCAGCGTAGGAGGGAACCTCTTCACAGATACGCAGTATTTT. As protein: CASSVGGNLFTDTQYF. The variable domain in full, with the rest retrieved from reference TRBV9 and TRBJ2-3, is DSGVTQTPKHLITATGQRVTLRCSPRSGDLSVYWYQQSLDQGLQFLIQYYNGEERAKGNILERFSAQQFPDLHSELNLSSLELGDSALYFCASSVGGNLFTDTQYFGPGTRLTVL.

The rearrangement joins TRBV6-5 to TRBJ2-1; 9 bases are shared with TRBD2. With V trimmed by 0 bases and J by 6 bases, 6 bases remained unmatched. The CDR3 is 16 residues long. The germline V gene has CDR1 MNHEY and CDR2 SVGAGI. CDR3 in amino acids: CASSYSGLAGINEQFF. The CDR3 nucleotides read TGTGCCAGCAGTTACTCAGGGCTAGCGGGAATCAATGAGCAGTTCTTC.

The genes are TRBV7-2 and TRBJ2-5, with 10 bases fitting TRBD2. This CDR3 spans 15 amino acids. Germline loops: CDR1 SGHTA, CDR2 FQGNSA. Unmatched junction bases numbered 1, after V lost 2 bases and J lost 1 base. As DNA, the CDR3 is TGTGCCAGCAGCTTAAAGCGGGGGGGCCAAGAGACCCAGTACTTC. It yields the protein CASSLKRGGQETQYF.

This clone was picked up a small number of times. Other DNA sequences from this sample encode an identical CDR3 as well. The chain is built from TRBV2 and TRBJ1-1, with 7 bases lining up with TRBD1. Germline V gives CDR1 SNHLY, CDR2 FYNNEI. The V gene end was trimmed by 0 bases and the J gene end by 8 bases; junction bases not matched to a gene: 6. This CDR3 has 14 residues. CDR3 sequence: CASSEASRGTEAFF. The CDR3 DNA is TGTGCCAGCAGTGAAGCCAGCAGGGGGACGGAAGCTTTCTTT.

This clone was observed a handful of times. V and J are TRBV6-5 and TRBJ2-7; 9 bases match TRBD1. This CDR3 is built from 15 residues. CDR1 MNHEY and CDR2 SVGAGI come from the germline V gene. The ends lost 6 bases at V and 1 base at J; junction bases unmatched: 7. CDR3: CASRPGQGGSYEQYF. The CDR3 DNA reads TGTGCCAGCAGACCGGGACAGGGAGGATCCTACGAGCAGTACTTC.

This chain links TRBV18 with TRBJ2-5; D possibly corresponds to TRBD2 (5 bases). Germline loops: CDR1 KGHSH, CDR2 LQKENI. CDR3 size: 14 residues. Deletions cut 2 bases from V and 5 bases from J, with 12 bases between. The CDR3 nucleotides are TGTGCCAGCTCACCATCTAGCTTAAGGGAGACCCAGTACTTC. Protein sequence: CASSPSSLRETQYF.

The chain employs TRBV7-8 and TRBJ1-2; TRBD1 aligns across 9 bases. In germline, CDR1 is SGHVS, CDR2 FQNEAQ. The J segment lost 3 bases and the V segment lost 5 bases, leaving 13 bases of the junction unmatched. CDR3 length equals 17 residues. CDR3 protein: CASSPASYRGRDYGYTF. CDR3 DNA: TGTGCCAGCAGCCCTGCCTCATACAGGGGGCGCGACTATGGCTACACCTTC. Full variable domain (outside the CDR3, taken from reference TRBV7-8 and TRBJ1-2): GAGVSQSPRYKVAKRGQDVALRCDPISGHVSLFWYQQALGQGPEFLTYFQNEAQLDKSGLPSDRFFAERPEGSVSTLKIQRTQQEDSAVYLCASSPASYRGRDYGYTFGSGTRLTVV.

This clone showed up just a few times. The chain combines TRBV6-5 with TRBJ2-2; tentative D call: TRBD1 (7 bases). Germline V gives CDR1 MNHEY, CDR2 SVGAGI. Trimming removed 6 bases from V and 2 bases from J, with 13 bases in between. This CDR3 contains 15 residues. CDR3 bases: TGTGCCAGCAGACGCGGGACAGCTAACACCGGGGAGCTGTTTTTT. Amino acid sequence: CASRRGTANTGELFF.

The chain has TRBV29-1 and TRBJ2-3; 8 bases line up with TRBD2. CDR1 and CDR2 (germline): SQVTM, ANQGSEA. The CDR3 consists of 15 residues. Losses at the gene ends were 5 bases for V and 0 bases for J; bases not matched to a gene: 7. CDR3: CSVTGGARSTDTQYF. Here the CDR3 DNA reads TGCAGCGTTACCGGGGGGGCGCGAAGCACAGATACGCAGTATTTT.

This clone was detected only once. The chain has TRBV4-2 and TRBJ2-5, with a weak D call TRBD1 (5 bases). The germline V and J ends were trimmed by 3 bases and 1 base, with 9 bases remaining between them. CDR1 and CDR2 (germline): LGHNA, YNFKEQ. The CDR3 runs 14 residues. The CDR3 region has the DNA TGTGCCAGCAGCCAGACAGTGCGCCAAGAGACCCAGTACTTC. As protein: CASSQTVRQETQYF.

V is TRBV9 and J is TRBJ2-1; D is possibly TRBD1 (5 bases). Germline V lookup: CDR1 SGDLS, CDR2 YYNGEE. The CDR3 contains 15 residues. The germline V and J ends were trimmed by 0 bases and 8 bases, with 15 bases remaining between them. CDR3 amino acids: CASSVGLQVGDEQFF. The CDR3 bases are TGTGCCAGCAGCGTAGGGTTACAGGTTGGGGATGAGCAGTTCTTC.

Here the CDR3 DNA reads TGTGCCAGCAGCTTAAACAGCCTCTATGGCTACACCTTC. Translated: CASSLNSLYGYTF. The chain employs TRBV7-9 and TRBJ1-2; D unclear. The CDR3 totals 13 residues. Germline CDR1 is SEHNR and CDR2 is FQNEAQ (reference sequence). V shed 2 bases and J shed 4 bases, with 8 bases lying between them.

This clone occurred a few times. V is TRBV18 and J is TRBJ2-1; TRBD1 might be the D (6 bases). The CDR3 runs to 15 residues. Germline loops: CDR1 KGHSH, CDR2 LQKENI. V shed 2 bases and J shed 3 bases, with 11 bases lying between them. The CDR3 DNA sequence: TGTGCCAGCTCACCAGGTCTGGACAGCTACAATGAGCAGTTCTTC. Amino acids: CASSPGLDSYNEQFF. Drawing the rest from reference TRBV18 and TRBJ2-1, the complete variable domain is NAGVMQNPRHLVRRRGQEARLRCSPMKGHSHVYWYRQLPEEGLKFMVYLQKENIIDESGMPKERFSAEFPKEGPSILRIQQVVRGDSAAYFCASSPGLDSYNEQFFGPGTRLTVL.